One sample yielded the 32 T cell receptor beta chains listed below, sequenced in a study of blood T cell repertoires in COVID-19 (dated by TCRdb to the early 2020s). The library was generated by the immunoSEQ multiplex PCR assay. Here the immuneACCESS table is served through TCRdb, limited to in-frame sequences with V and J called. Missing clones are a known gap in these copies; in checked studies unresolved V genes cover under half, and the rest lacks a known reason. Recorded for this sample are roughly 86,000 clones; about nine tenths of them occurred a single time. The ten largest clones capture under 2% of the sample. Sequencing input: peripheral blood. All receptors derive from a woman in her 50s in a cohort sampled during active COVID-19.

J is TRBJ2-7 and V is TRBV5-1; tentative D call: TRBD1 (5 bases). The CDR3 has 17 amino acids. Germline V gene sequence: CDR1 SGHRS, CDR2 YFSETQ. The V and J ends lost 4 bases and 0 bases respectively, with 20 bases between them. This chain's CDR3 is CASSRGFTGQHSYEQYF. The CDR3 nucleotides read TGCGCCAGCAGCCGCGGATTTACAGGCCAACACTCCTACGAGCAGTACTTC.

The chain joins TRBV14 to TRBJ1-5, with a weak D call TRBD1 (6 bases). The V end lost 5 bases, the J end lost 3 bases, and 17 bases lay between the germline ends. CDR3 length: 16 amino acids. Germline loops: CDR1 SGHDN, CDR2 FVKESK. CDR3 amino acids: CASSSNRGADNQPQHF. The CDR3, as DNA: TGTGCCAGCAGCTCCAACCGGGGGGCTGACAATCAGCCCCAGCATTTT.

The genes are TRBV10-2 and TRBJ1-1, with 9 bases aligning to TRBD1. The germline V gene has CDR1 WSHSY and CDR2 SAAADI. The CDR3 has 13 residues. The ends lost 8 bases at V and 5 bases at J; junction bases unmatched: 6. The DNA of the CDR3 is TGCGCCAGCCTAACCGGGACAGGGACTGAAGCTTTCTTT. Residues: CASLTGTGTEAFF.

The chain recombines TRBV28 with TRBJ2-3; a possible D gene is TRBD2 (6 bases). V was shortened by 2 bases and J by 0 bases, with 12 bases between the two germline ends. In germline, CDR1 is MDHEN, CDR2 SYDVKM. The CDR3 covers 16 residues. CDR3 protein: CASSLGTRKSTDTQYF. In DNA form, the CDR3 reads TGTGCCAGCAGTTTAGGGACTCGTAAAAGCACAGATACGCAGTATTTT.

This clone was counted a few times. The chain employs TRBV6-6 and TRBJ1-2, with D hard to call. Trimming took 5 bases from V and 5 from J, leaving 18 bases between them. The CDR3 totals 15 residues. CDR1 and CDR2 (germline): MNHNY, SVGAGI (reference sequence). The CDR3 coding sequence is TGTGCCAGCAGTCCAATGGCCGACAAGCCATATGGCTACACCTTC. Its protein product is CASSPMADKPYGYTF.

The chain links TRBV5-1 to TRBJ2-7, with a weak D call TRBD2 (6 bases). V lost 0 bases and J 0 bases, leaving 16 bases between the germline ends. This CDR3 has 17 amino acids. Germline CDR1 SGHRS, CDR2 YFSETQ. The CDR3 DNA sequence: TGCGCCAGCAGCTTGGTGGGCTCGGCTAGCGACTCCTACGAGCAGTACTTC. Protein product: CASSLVGSASDSYEQYF.

This chain uses TRBV7-2 with TRBJ2-5; a possible D gene is TRBD1 (6 bases). V gave up 2 bases and J gave up 3 bases, with 13 bases separating them. The CDR3 runs to 15 residues. Per the germline V gene, CDR1 is SGHTA and CDR2 is FQGNSA. The CDR3 spells CASSLSGGRKETQYF. Here the CDR3 DNA reads TGTGCCAGCAGCTTATCTGGGGGCCGCAAAGAGACCCAGTACTTC.

This chain links TRBV19 with TRBJ2-1; 11 bases match TRBD2. The V gene end was trimmed by 6 bases and the J gene end by 9 bases; junction bases not matched to a gene: 10. Germline CDR1 and CDR2: LNHDA and SQIVND (reference sequence). This CDR3 has 15 amino acids. CDR3 DNA: TGTGCCAGTAGCTCCTCCCTAGCGGGAGGATCTGAGCAGTTCTTC. Translating gives CASSSSLAGGSEQFF.

This rearrangement joins TRBV9 to TRBJ2-2; D unresolved. V was trimmed by 2 bases and J by 4 bases, leaving 9 bases between them. Germline values: CDR1 SGDLS, CDR2 YYNGEE. The CDR3 sequence is 14 residues long. The CDR3 sequence: CASSVAKSTGELFF. The CDR3, as DNA: TGTGCCAGCAGCGTTGCAAAGAGCACCGGGGAGCTGTTTTTT.

This rearrangement joins TRBV27 to TRBJ1-4; 10 bases agree with TRBD1. The CDR3 contains 17 residues. J gave up 8 bases and V 0 bases, and 9 bases lay outside the gene matches. Germline V CDR1 and CDR2: MNHEY, SMNVEV (reference sequence). The DNA of the CDR3 is TGTGCCAGCAGTTTATCGCCACCGGGACAGGGGAGGGAAAAACTGTTTTTT. Translating it yields CASSLSPPGQGREKLFF.

Here the CDR3 DNA reads TGTGCCAGCAGACCTCGACTAGCGAGCGATTACGAGCAGTACTTC. Amino acids: CASRPRLASDYEQYF. The J gene is TRBJ2-7, the V gene TRBV6-5, with 8 bases fitting TRBD2. The V gene end was trimmed by 6 bases and the J gene end by 4 bases; junction bases not matched to a gene: 11. This CDR3 region has 15 residues. The V gene's germline CDR1 is MNHEY and CDR2 SVGAGI.

This chain uses TRBV6-1 with TRBJ1-4; D unresolved. Germline CDR1 is MNHNS and CDR2 is SASEGT. The CDR3 runs to 14 residues. Trimming cost V 3 bases and J 7 bases, with 12 bases left between them. DNA of the CDR3: TGTGCCAGCAGTGATGTTGGGTCGGGTGAAAAACTGTTTTTT. Translation: CASSDVGSGEKLFF.

This chain connects TRBV18 to TRBJ2-7, with TRBD2 as a possible D gene (6 bases). Germline V lookup: CDR1 KGHSH, CDR2 LQKENI. Trimming pared 3 bases from V and 11 bases from J, leaving 11 bases between. The CDR3 totals 11 residues. The CDR3: CASSPGGDKYF. Written as DNA, the CDR3 is TGTGCCAGCTCACCCGGGGGAGATAAGTACTTC.

J is TRBJ1-1 and V is TRBV5-1, with 8 nucleotides matching TRBD1. The CDR3 covers 14 residues. The V and J ends lost 3 bases and 4 bases, in that order; junction bases with no gene match: 5. From germline, CDR1 is SGHRS and CDR2 YFSETQ. This CDR3 is CASSYQGAGTEAFF. CDR3 sequence (DNA): TGCGCCAGCAGCTACCAGGGGGCTGGCACTGAAGCTTTCTTT.

This clone was detected a few times. This rearrangement joins TRBV15 to TRBJ2-7, with TRBD1 matching over 11 bases. The CDR3 loop spans 14 amino acids. CDR1 and CDR2 (germline): LNHNV, YYDKDF (reference sequence). Trimming removed 6 bases from V and 3 bases from J; junction bases left unmatched: 4. In nucleotides, the CDR3 is TGTGCCACCAGGAAGGACAGGGGGCACTACGAGCAGTACTTC. This sequence encodes CATRKDRGHYEQYF. Full variable domain (missing parts from reference TRBV15 and TRBJ2-7): DAMVIQNPRYQVTQFGKPVTLSCSQTLNHNVMYWYQQKSSQAPKLLFHYYDKDFNNEADTPDNFQSRRPNTSFCFLDIRSPGLGDTAMYLCATRKDRGHYEQYFGPGTRLTVT.

The chain carries TRBV19 and TRBJ1-5, with TRBD1 as a possible D gene (6 bases). The CDR3 runs 15 residues. CDR1 LNHDA and CDR2 SQIVND come from the germline V gene (reference sequence). The V gene lost 3 bases and the J gene lost 4 bases, with 13 bases spanning the gap. The CDR3 DNA reads TGTGCCAGTAGTATTCTGGGGGGGGCGAATCAGCCCCAGCATTTT. It is translated as CASSILGGANQPQHF.

V gene TRBV3-1 (or the pseudogene TRBV3-2) combines with J gene TRBJ2-5; D is perhaps TRBD2 (5 bases). This CDR3 has 14 amino acids. V lost 8 bases, J lost 0 bases, and 13 bases lay in between. The germline CDR1 and CDR2 sequences are LGHDT and YNNKEL (reference sequence). Here the CDR3 DNA reads TGTGCCAGCTGTGAGAGGGCCAACCAAGAGACCCAGTACTTC. It specifies CASCERANQETQYF.

This chain joins TRBV3-1 (or the pseudogene TRBV3-2) and TRBJ2-2; D call uncertain. This CDR3 contains 14 residues. CDR1 and CDR2 (germline): LGHDT, YNNKEL (reference sequence). Trimming cost V 2 bases and J 5 bases, with 9 bases left between them. The CDR3 nucleotides are TGTGCCAGCAGCCAATTGTCGAGGACCGGGGAGCTGTTTTTT. Translated: CASSQLSRTGELFF.

V and J are TRBV7-9 and TRBJ2-5; a weak D match, TRBD1 (6 bases). V was shortened by 2 bases and J by 1 base, with 23 bases between the two germline ends. This CDR3 has 19 amino acids. Germline V gives CDR1 SEHNR, CDR2 FQNEAQ (reference sequence). For the CDR3, the DNA is TGTGCCAGCAGCTTATTTAAGGCCGGGGACAAATGGGGCCAAGAGACCCAGTACTTC. It yields the protein CASSLFKAGDKWGQETQYF. The whole variable domain, remainder taken from reference TRBV7-9 and TRBJ2-5, is DTGVSQNPRHKITKRGQNVTFRCDPISEHNRLYWYRQTLGQGPEFLTYFQNEAQLEKSRLLSDRFSAERPKGSFSTLEIQRTEQGDSAMYLCASSLFKAGDKWGQETQYFGPGTRLLVL.

The chain joins TRBV5-1 to TRBJ2-7; tentatively, D is TRBD2 (6 bases). Deletions cut 0 bases from V and 2 bases from J, with 9 bases between. The length of the CDR3 is 14 residues. Germline V gene sequence: CDR1 SGHRS, CDR2 YFSETQ. The CDR3 protein is CASSLDAGPYEQYF. The DNA for the CDR3 is TGCGCCAGCAGCTTGGACGCGGGACCCTACGAGCAGTACTTC.

The chain recombines TRBV7-3 with TRBJ2-6; TRBD1 agrees at 9 bases. CDR1 and CDR2 (germline): SGHTA, FQGTGA. Losses at the gene ends were 1 base for V and 2 bases for J; bases not matched to a gene: 6. The CDR3 is 18 residues long. The CDR3 protein is CASSLMGQGLAGANVLTF. The CDR3 region has the DNA TGTGCCAGCAGCTTAATGGGACAGGGTCTAGCTGGGGCCAACGTCCTGACTTTC.

The rearrangement joins TRBV29-1 to TRBJ1-2; 9 bases agree with TRBD1. The trim removed 1 base at V and 4 bases at J, leaving 1 base unmatched. This CDR3 has 13 residues. CDR1 and CDR2 from the germline V gene are SQVTM and ANQGSEA. CDR3 residues: CSVEGQGVYGYTF. CDR3 nucleotides: TGCAGCGTTGAAGGACAGGGGGTCTATGGCTACACCTTC.

V is TRBV10-3 and J is TRBJ2-3; D may be TRBD1 (6 bases). Germline lookup yields CDR1 ENHRY and CDR2 SYGVKD. This CDR3 is 15 amino acids long. Trimming took 0 bases from V and 3 from J, leaving 10 bases between them. The CDR3 coding sequence is TGTGCCATCAGTGAGTCAGAAGGGACAACAGATACGCAGTATTTT. Translation gives CAISESEGTTDTQYF.

CDR3 sequence (DNA): TGTGCCAGCAGTGAATTAACGGGACAGGGGTCGTTCTTC. Encoded protein: CASSELTGQGSFF. The chain combines TRBV6-1 with TRBJ2-1; 10 nucleotides agree with TRBD1. V was clipped by 2 bases and J by 15 bases; unmatched bases: 7. Germline CDR1 reads MNHNS; CDR2 reads SASEGT. This CDR3 has 13 residues.

This CDR3 is CASRPSARDEQFF. In nucleotides, the CDR3 is TGTGCCAGCAGACCCAGCGCCCGGGATGAGCAGTTCTTC. This rearrangement joins TRBV6-5 to TRBJ2-1; D is unclear. Trimming stripped 6 bases from V and 8 bases from J, with 14 bases between. The CDR3 runs 13 residues. CDR1 is MNHEY and CDR2 is SVGAGI in the germline V gene.

V usage is TRBV7-9 and J usage is TRBJ2-7, with TRBD1 as a possible D gene (7 bases). The CDR3 has 14 amino acids. Germline CDR1 reads SEHNR; CDR2 reads FQNEAQ (reference sequence). Trimming took 5 bases from V and 3 from J, leaving 14 bases between them. CDR3 protein: CASSRGTANYEQYF. As DNA, the CDR3 is TGTGCCAGCAGCCGCGGGACAGCTAACTACGAGCAGTACTTC.

The V call is TRBV6-5, the J call TRBJ2-1; TRBD1 might be the D (6 bases). The CDR3 is made up of 15 amino acids. Trimming cost V 5 bases and J 5 bases, with 16 bases left between them. Germline V lookup: CDR1 MNHEY, CDR2 SVGAGI. CDR3 protein: CASSMRRTGHNEQFF. The CDR3 region has the DNA TGTGCCAGCAGTATGAGGAGAACAGGGCACAATGAGCAGTTCTTC.

The chain employs TRBV18 and TRBJ1-1, with D unresolved. Germline-derived CDR1 and CDR2 are KGHSH and LQKENI. The CDR3 has 17 amino acids. Between the trimmed V and J ends, which lost 0 bases and 2 bases, there was a span of 16 bases. In DNA form, the CDR3 reads TGTGCCAGCTCACCACCAAATATACCCGGGAAAAACACTGAAGCTTTCTTT. Residues: CASSPPNIPGKNTEAFF.

The chain has TRBV3-1 (or the pseudogene TRBV3-2) and TRBJ2-3; D perhaps matches TRBD2 (7 bases). V was pared by 4 bases and J by 2 bases, with 10 bases between. Germline CDR1 LGHDT, CDR2 YNNKEL (reference sequence). The CDR3 has 14 residues. The CDR3 DNA reads as TGTGCCAGCAGCCGGGGGGGGCCCACAGATACGCAGTATTTT. Protein: CASSRGGPTDTQYF.

This chain joins TRBV28 and TRBJ1-4; perhaps TRBD1 as D (5 bases). Trimming took 5 bases from V and 3 from J, leaving 10 bases between them. Per germline, CDR1 MDHEN and CDR2 SYDVKM. CDR3 size: 14 residues. The CDR3 protein is CASSAGRANEKLFF. The CDR3 DNA is TGTGCCAGCAGTGCTGGCAGGGCTAATGAAAAACTGTTTTTT. The entire variable domain, with the rest obtained from reference TRBV28 and TRBJ1-4, is as follows: DVKVTQSSRYLVKRTGEKVFLECVQDMDHENMFWYRQDPGLGLRLIYFSYDVKMKEKGDIPEGYSVSREKKERFSLILESASTNQTSMYLCASSAGRANEKLFFGSGTQLSVL.

The chain carries TRBV7-2 and TRBJ2-5; tentative D call: TRBD1 (6 bases). The ends were cut back, 5 bases at V and 5 bases at J, with 12 bases in the middle. The CDR3 totals 13 residues. Germline V gene sequence: CDR1 SGHTA, CDR2 FQGNSA. The CDR3 reads CASSKGVRETQYF. CDR3 bases: TGTGCCAGCAGCAAGGGGGTACGGGAGACCCAGTACTTC.

The chain is built from TRBV27 and TRBJ1-2; D is possibly TRBD1 (5 bases). The ends were cut back, 5 bases at V and 5 bases at J, with 15 bases in the middle. Germline values: CDR1 MNHEY, CDR2 SMNVEV (reference sequence). The CDR3 sequence is 14 residues long. CDR3 nucleotide sequence: TGTGCCAGCAGTCCAGTCTTAGGGGTATATGGCTACACCTTC. This sequence encodes CASSPVLGVYGYTF.